These 22 T cell receptor beta chains were sequenced from one sample in a study of blood T cell repertoires in COVID-19. Only in-frame clones appear in the TCRdb table, and some are missing; sequencing was by immunoSEQ multiplex PCR. The data contain about 200,000 clones, 87% of them singletons. The sample taken for sequencing was peripheral blood. These TCRs come from a man in his 60s with active or convalescent COVID-19.

The sample holds many counts of this clone. This chain connects TRBV6-5 to TRBJ1-3, with a weak D call TRBD1 (6 bases). The CDR3 covers 14 residues. Germline V gene lookup returns CDR1 MNHEY and CDR2 SVGAGI. V was cut by 6 bases and J by 9 bases, with 18 bases left in between. The CDR3 is CASRDLQGGSTIYF. Written as DNA, the CDR3 is TGTGCCAGCAGGGACCTACAGGGAGGGAGCACCATATATTTT.

The rearrangement links TRBV28 to TRBJ1-2; 9 bases align to TRBD1. Trimming cost V 7 bases and J 6 bases; bases outside gene matches: 6. Germline V lookup: CDR1 MDHEN, CDR2 SYDVKM. The CDR3 has 13 amino acids. The CDR3 bases are TGTGCCAGCAAAACAGGGGGCGCGGATGGCTACACCTTC. Translated, it gives CASKTGGADGYTF.

The rearrangement uses TRBV3-1 (or the pseudogene TRBV3-2) and TRBJ1-5; 11 nucleotides match TRBD1. The CDR3 is 16 amino acids. CDR1 and CDR2 from the germline V gene are LGHDT and YNNKEL (reference sequence). With 2 bases clipped from V and 6 bases from J, the junction kept 6 bases outside the gene matches. CDR3 bases: TGTGCCAGCAGCCAACTCGGGACAGGGGGAAGTCAGCCCCAGCATTTT. Its translation is CASSQLGTGGSQPQHF.

The rearrangement joins TRBV2 to TRBJ2-7, with D possibly being TRBD1 (6 bases). V shed 8 bases and J shed 2 bases, with 16 bases lying between them. The CDR3 runs to 14 residues. Germline CDR1 reads SNHLY; CDR2 reads FYNNEI. The DNA of the CDR3 is TGTGCCAGCCTACCGGGACACTCGACCTACGAGCAGTACTTC. Its translation is CASLPGHSTYEQYF.

The chain recombines TRBV11-2 with TRBJ2-7; TRBD1 matches at 8 bases. In germline, CDR1 is SGHAT, CDR2 FQNNGV. The trim removed 4 bases at V and 6 bases at J, leaving 5 bases unmatched. CDR3 size: 13 residues. The CDR3: CASSSLDRGEQYF. The CDR3 nucleotides are TGTGCCAGCAGCTCCCTCGACAGGGGCGAGCAGTACTTC.

The V gene is TRBV11-2, the J gene TRBJ1-6, with unresolved D. This CDR3 is built from 15 residues. Germline V gene data show CDR1 as SGHAT and CDR2 as FQNNGV. V was trimmed by 4 bases and J by 3 bases, leaving 10 bases between them. The CDR3 bases are TGTGCCAGCAGCTCCAGTCGACACTATAATTCACCCCTCCACTTT. It yields the protein CASSSSRHYNSPLHF.

The V and J genes are TRBV4-1 and TRBJ1-3; 7 bases match TRBD1. The CDR3 length is 17 residues. From germline, CDR1 is MGHRA and CDR2 YSYEKL. V dropped 0 bases and J dropped 0; count of bases not matched to a gene: 5. The CDR3 nucleotides are TGCGCCAGCAGCCAAGAAACATCAGGGGGCTCTGGAAACACCATATATTTT. Its translation: CASSQETSGGSGNTIYF.

This chain connects TRBV4-2 to TRBJ2-5; 12 bases map to TRBD2. Germline V gene sequence: CDR1 LGHNA, CDR2 YNFKEQ. This CDR3 is 17 amino acids long. Trimming took 1 base from V and 5 from J; bases not matched to a gene: 8. The CDR3 DNA sequence: TGTGCCAGCAGCCAAGGAGCTAGCGGGGGGGCGGAGGAGACCCAGTACTTC. It codes for CASSQGASGGAEETQYF.

J is TRBJ2-1 and V is TRBV5-1; 8 nucleotides line up with TRBD1. This CDR3 spans 15 amino acids. V lost 0 bases to trimming and J lost 7 bases; unmatched junction nucleotides: 6. From germline, CDR1 is SGHRS and CDR2 YFSETQ. The CDR3 DNA is TGCGCCAGCAGCTTGGTGGGGACAGGTGGGAATGAGCAGTTCTTC. Amino acids: CASSLVGTGGNEQFF.

The rearrangement links TRBV27 to TRBJ2-1; 7 bases line up with TRBD1. The length of the CDR3 is 15 residues. The V gene's germline CDR1 is MNHEY and CDR2 SMNVEV (reference sequence). V was pared by 1 base and J by 5 bases, with 5 bases of the junction left unmatched. The CDR3 nucleotides are TGTGCCAGCAGTTTATACGGGACAGCTAACAATGAGCAGTTCTTC. As protein: CASSLYGTANNEQFF.

The chain employs TRBV7-3 and TRBJ2-7, with a weak D call TRBD2 (6 bases). The CDR3 consists of 15 residues. V lost 2 bases and J lost 2, with 13 bases in between. Germline CDR1 is SGHTA and CDR2 is FQGTGA. The CDR3 sequence is CASSLAGTGPYEQYF. CDR3 nucleotide sequence: TGTGCCAGCAGCTTAGCGGGGACCGGACCCTACGAGCAGTACTTC.

CDR3 sequence reads: CAFPKEPINQPQHF. CDR3 sequence (DNA): TGTGCTTTCCCCAAGGAGCCTATTAATCAGCCCCAGCATTTT. V gene TRBV7-3 combines with J gene TRBJ1-5; the D is unclear. Per the germline V gene, CDR1 is SGHTA and CDR2 is FQGTGA. CDR3 size: 14 residues.

The table lists this clone with a count of one. CDR3 nucleotide sequence: TGCGCCAGCAGCACTTCTACGGCGGTCTATGGCTACACCTTC. This translates into CASSTSTAVYGYTF. The J gene is TRBJ1-2, the V gene TRBV5-1; D ambiguous. CDR3 length equals 14 residues. Per germline, CDR1 SGHRS and CDR2 YFSETQ. V lost 4 bases to trimming and J lost 4 bases, with 14 bases between them.

This clone is a singleton in its sample. The V and J genes are TRBV28 and TRBJ2-3; the D gene is possibly TRBD2 (6 bases). In germline, CDR1 is MDHEN, CDR2 SYDVKM. V lost 5 bases, J lost 1 base, and 13 bases lay in between. The CDR3 covers 15 residues. CDR3 DNA: TGTGCCAGCAGTAATCGGGACTCAGGCACAGATACGCAGTATTTT. Protein sequence: CASSNRDSGTDTQYF.

This sequence joins TRBV9 and TRBJ2-1; TRBD2 aligns across 9 bases. V shed 5 bases and J 8 bases; nucleotides not matched to a gene: 8. Germline V lookup: CDR1 SGDLS, CDR2 YYNGEE. The CDR3 covers 14 residues. CDR3: CASSRGGAWDEQFF. CDR3 coding DNA: TGTGCCAGCAGTCGCGGGGGGGCTTGGGATGAGCAGTTCTTC.

The gene calls are TRBV5-1 and TRBJ2-5; 10 bases fit TRBD1. Germline lookup yields CDR1 SGHRS and CDR2 YFSETQ. CDR3 length: 16 residues. J gave up 2 bases and V 4 bases, and 8 bases lay outside the gene matches. As DNA, the CDR3 is TGCGCCAGCAGCCTCCGACAGGGGGCGTCGCAAGAGACCCAGTACTTC. Protein sequence: CASSLRQGASQETQYF. Filled out from reference TRBV5-1 and TRBJ2-5, the complete variable domain reads KAGVTQTPRYLIKTRGQQVTLSCSPISGHRSVSWYQQTPGQGLQFLFEYFSETQRNKGNFPGRFSGRQFSNSRSEMNVSTLELGDSALYLCASSLRQGASQETQYFGPGTRLLVL.

The CDR3 loop is CASSFGGFTDTQYF. The CDR3 DNA reads as TGTGCCAGCAGCTTCGGGGGATTCACAGATACGCAGTATTTT. The rearrangement joins TRBV7-3 to TRBJ2-3, with a weak D call TRBD2 (6 bases). Trimming removed 3 bases from V and 2 bases from J, with 9 bases in between. This CDR3 comprises 14 residues. CDR1 is SGHTA and CDR2 is FQGTGA in the germline V gene.

V and J are TRBV9 and TRBJ1-5, with D possibly TRBD1 on 5 matching bases. V was pared by 0 bases and J by 0 bases, with 7 bases between. Germline loops: CDR1 SGDLS, CDR2 YYNGEE. CDR3 length: 15 residues. CDR3 sequence: CASSVEGDSNQPQHF. CDR3 nucleotides: TGTGCCAGCAGCGTAGAAGGGGATAGCAATCAGCCCCAGCATTTT.

Note on this clone: The junction and the germline gene differ at one end; a read error may be behind it. This chain connects TRBV10-2 to TRBJ1-2, with D perhaps matching TRBD1 (5 bases). CDR1 WSHSY and CDR2 SAAADI come from the germline V gene. The CDR3 runs 12 residues. The CDR3 sequence: CASRDGGGDPRF. CDR3 in DNA: TGCGCCAGCAGAGATGGCGGCGGGGACCCGAGGTTC.

This chain connects TRBV2 to TRBJ1-5, with D unresolved. Per germline, CDR1 SNHLY and CDR2 FYNNEI. Between the trimmed V and J ends, which lost 6 bases and 3 bases, there was a span of 12 bases. The CDR3 totals 14 residues. The CDR3 bases are TGTGCCAGCAGAGGTCCGACAATCAATCAGCCCCAGCATTTT. Residues: CASRGPTINQPQHF.

The chain is built from TRBV28 and TRBJ1-1; D remains ambiguous. There are 14 residues in the CDR3. Trimming removed 6 bases from V and 6 bases from J, with 17 bases in between. Germline values: CDR1 MDHEN, CDR2 SYDVKM. The CDR3 loop reads CASSRPSGGAEAFF. The CDR3 nucleotides are TGTGCCAGCAGCCGTCCCTCAGGAGGTGCTGAAGCTTTCTTT. The full variable domain, with the rest looked up from reference TRBV28 and TRBJ1-1, is DVKVTQSSRYLVKRTGEKVFLECVQDMDHENMFWYRQDPGLGLRLIYFSYDVKMKEKGDIPEGYSVSREKKERFSLILESASTNQTSMYLCASSRPSGGAEAFFGQGTRLTVV.

The chain has TRBV5-8 and TRBJ1-2; D might be TRBD1 (5 bases). The CDR3 totals 16 residues. Germline assignment: CDR1 SGHTS and CDR2 YDEGEE. Trimming shortened V by 5 bases and J by 0 bases, and 17 bases separated the two germline ends. CDR3 sequence: CASRRPTVYANYGYTF. The CDR3 nucleotides are TGTGCCAGCAGACGCCCGACAGTCTACGCTAACTATGGCTACACCTTC. The whole variable domain, filled in from reference TRBV5-8 and TRBJ1-2, reads EAGVTQSPTHLIKTRGQQATLRCSPISGHTSVYWYQQALGLGLQFLLWYDEGEERNRGNFPPRFSGRQFPNYSSELNVNALELEDSALYLCASRRPTVYANYGYTFGSGTRLTVV.